What follows is one T cell receptor (beta chain) and its context. The data derive from a study of PD-1 blockade in classical Hodgkin lymphoma. Assay used: immunoSEQ multiplex PCR; TCRdb lists only in-frame clones, some missing. The sample has about 97,000 clones; around four fifths are singletons. V was clipped by 0 bases and J by 1 base, with 6 bases between them. The germline gives CDR1 GTSNPN, CDR2 SVGIG (reference sequence). There are 13 residues in the CDR3. Every patient experienced relapse after autologous stem cell transplantation, and brentuximab vedotin exposure varied. This sequence joins TRBV30 and TRBJ1-1; no clear D. The material was peripheral blood mononuclear cells (PBMCs), obtained at baseline. The receptor comes from a human donor with classical Hodgkin lymphoma. CDR3 sequence (DNA): TGTGCCTGGAGTGTAACCCCGAACACTGAAGCTTTCTTT. This sequence encodes CAWSVTPNTEAFF. The complete variable domain, with remaining parts taken from reference TRBV30 and TRBJ1-1, reads SQTIHQWPATLVQPVGSPLSLECTVEGTSNPNLYWYRQAAGRGLQLLFYSVGIGQISSEVPQNLSASRPQDRQFILSSKKLLLSDSGFYLCAWSVTPNTEAFFGQGTRLTVV.